This T cell receptor beta chain was retrieved from a study of long-term antiretroviral therapy in people with HIV. The authors ran the immunoSEQ assay, v3.0, at survey level. Per sample, sequencing targeted roughly 40,000-55,000 T-cell genomes. Clones were sequenced by immunoSEQ multiplex PCR, and TCRdb holds only the in-frame ones, with some missing. This table has approximately 15,000 clones, roughly four fifths appearing once. The CDR3 contains 15 residues. CDR1 and CDR2 from the germline V gene are LGHNT and FRNRAP. The J segment lost 8 bases and the V segment lost 0 bases, leaving 9 bases of the junction unmatched. The study's findings and limits: Dominant in the repertoire at all time points were clones expanded before ART. CDR3 lengths in HIV samples spanned a narrower range than controls.

This clone appeared a single time. Its target is unknown. The clonotype comes from a man younger than 35 with HIV. The material was unsorted PBMCs, obtained 0.1 years after starting antiretroviral therapy. The chain has TRBV12-5 and TRBJ1-2; TRBD1 aligns across 7 bases. The CDR3 region is CASGLVLRGQGGYTF. CDR3 nucleotide sequence: TGTGCTAGTGGTTTGGTACTGAGGGGGCAAGGGGGCTACACCTTC.